This T cell receptor beta chain was obtained from a study of blood T cell repertoires in COVID-19 (TCRdb year 2020). For the study in its entirety: The collaborator samples originated in the United States, Italy and Spain and spanned the acute and convalescent phases of COVID-19. The prospective study material was composed of cDNA or gDNA derived from T cells, B-cell-depleted T cells, or PBMCs. Subjects who had been exposed to COVID-19, were actively infected with it, or had recovered from it provided the deeply sampled blood TCRbeta repertoires that made up the dataset. The repertoires were released in a freely available public database meant as a resource for research on the immune response to SARS-CoV-2. The samples were drawn from two sources: the first 160 participants of the ongoing ImmuneRACE study, and 1,000 to 1,500 subjects contributed by 6 global collaborators. Nearly every sample came with metadata listing a de-identified subject ID, COVID-19 status, age in years and sex. Where available, HLA class I and class II types were obtained from metadata supplied by the sample provider rather than from assay-based typing. The research as a whole found: How much clinical and demographic metadata was included differed by source and by participant, and the metadata was provided uncurated.

One collaborating source in Seattle enrolled patients while the patients were actively infected and followed the patients over time throughout the course of disease. Whole blood was collected in K2EDTA tubes by collaborating institutions according to the institutions' own protocols. For TCRbeta analysis, collaborators shipped samples in one of three forms: frozen whole blood, isolated PBMCs, or DNA extracted from either of those sample types. For this chain, trimming is 5 bases at the V end and 8 bases at the J end, and the number of junction bases without a gene match is 4. From the cysteine up to the phenylalanine, the CDR3 has a length of 12 residues. Just CDR3 DNA is preserved here, 36 bases in frame from base 1. Reading the germline V gene gives CDR1 MNHEY and CDR2 SVGAGI. A note on this clone: Its target antigen remains unknown. No much larger clonotype is one base removed from it; base qualities were not supplied.

TCRbeta CDR3 regions were amplified from genomic DNA using the immunoSEQ Assay, a bias-controlled multiplex PCR. Per the original workflow: The number of nucleated cells in each sample was estimated by amplification of reference gene primers within the assay. To quantify the absolute abundance of each unique TCRbeta CDR3 rearrangement, sequence reads were collapsed and filtered. Productive Simpson clonality was computed per sample as the square root of Simpson's diversity index over productive rearrangements. The immuneACCESS repertoire file appears here via TCRdb, limited to in-frame rearrangements. These files lack a portion of the clones; in checked studies, under half of the deficit traces to unresolved V genes, and the cause of the others is not known. That table furnishes V, J and clone size, whereas the DNA furnished D and trimming. Across this sample there are more than 45,000 clones, with more than 65% seen only once. Together, the top ten hold about 9.1% of the sample.

This TCR was recovered from a man aged 80 or over with COVID-19, enrolled during active disease. The sequencing sample was made of peripheral blood. The chain employs TRBV6-5 and TRBJ1-1, and 8 junctional nucleotides match TRBD1. The CDR3 reads CASSPRTGEAFF. Read as DNA, the sequence is TGTGCCAGCAGTCCGAGGACAGGGGAAGCTTTCTTT.